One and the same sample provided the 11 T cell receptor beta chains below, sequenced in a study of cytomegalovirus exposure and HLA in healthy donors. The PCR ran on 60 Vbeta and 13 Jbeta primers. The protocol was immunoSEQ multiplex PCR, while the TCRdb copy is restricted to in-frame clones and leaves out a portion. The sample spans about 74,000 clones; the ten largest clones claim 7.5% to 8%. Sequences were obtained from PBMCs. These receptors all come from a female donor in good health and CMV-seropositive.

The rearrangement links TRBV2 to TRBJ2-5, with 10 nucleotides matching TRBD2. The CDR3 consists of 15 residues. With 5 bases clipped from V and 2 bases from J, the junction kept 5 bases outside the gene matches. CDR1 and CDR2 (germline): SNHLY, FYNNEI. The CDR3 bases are TGTGCCAGCAGTCGGACTAGCGGAGCACAAGAGACCCAGTACTTC. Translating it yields CASSRTSGAQETQYF. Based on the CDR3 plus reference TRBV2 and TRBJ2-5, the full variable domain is EPEVTQTPSHQVTQMGQEVILRCVPISNHLYFYWYRQILGQKVEFLVSFYNNEISEKSEIFDDQFSVERPDGSNFTLKIRSTKLEDSAMYFCASSRTSGAQETQYFGPGTRLLVL.

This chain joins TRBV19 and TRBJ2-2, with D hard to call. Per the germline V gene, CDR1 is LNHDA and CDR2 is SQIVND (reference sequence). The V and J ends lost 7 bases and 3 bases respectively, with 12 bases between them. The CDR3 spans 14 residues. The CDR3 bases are TGTGCCAGTACTTCCGGGTCTTACACCGGGGAGCTGTTTTTT. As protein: CASTSGSYTGELFF.

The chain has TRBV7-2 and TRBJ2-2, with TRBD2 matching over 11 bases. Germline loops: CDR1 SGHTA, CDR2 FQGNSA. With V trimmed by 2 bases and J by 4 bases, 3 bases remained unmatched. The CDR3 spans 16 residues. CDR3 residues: CASSLLAGGGTGELFF. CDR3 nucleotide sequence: TGTGCCAGCAGCTTACTAGCGGGGGGCGGCACCGGGGAGCTGTTTTTT.

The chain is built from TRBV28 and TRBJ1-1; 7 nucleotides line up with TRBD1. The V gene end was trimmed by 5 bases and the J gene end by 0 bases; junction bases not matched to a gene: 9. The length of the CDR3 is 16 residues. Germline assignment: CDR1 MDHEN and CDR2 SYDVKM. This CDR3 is CASSARQGWVNTEAFF. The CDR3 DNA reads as TGTGCCAGCAGTGCCCGACAGGGATGGGTGAACACTGAAGCTTTCTTT.

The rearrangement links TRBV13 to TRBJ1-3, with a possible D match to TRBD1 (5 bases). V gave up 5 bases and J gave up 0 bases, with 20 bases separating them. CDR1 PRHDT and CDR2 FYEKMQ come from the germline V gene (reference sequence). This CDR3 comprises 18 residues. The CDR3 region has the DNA TGTGCCAGCAGCCCTAGCGGGGCCCGAACGGCCTCTGGAAACACCATATATTTT. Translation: CASSPSGARTASGNTIYF.

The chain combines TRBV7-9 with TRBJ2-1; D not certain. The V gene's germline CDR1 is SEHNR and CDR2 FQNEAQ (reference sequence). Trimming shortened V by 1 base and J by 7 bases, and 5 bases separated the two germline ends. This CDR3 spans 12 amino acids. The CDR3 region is CASSLDLNEQFF. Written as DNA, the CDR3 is TGTGCCAGCAGCTTAGATTTAAATGAGCAGTTCTTC.

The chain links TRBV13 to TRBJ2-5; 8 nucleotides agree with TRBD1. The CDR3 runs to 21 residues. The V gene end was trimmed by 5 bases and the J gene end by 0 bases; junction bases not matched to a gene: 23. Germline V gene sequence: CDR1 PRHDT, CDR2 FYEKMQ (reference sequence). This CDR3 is CASSLQSPDRGASQYQETQYF. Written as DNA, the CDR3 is TGTGCCAGCAGCCTCCAATCCCCTGACAGGGGCGCCTCCCAGTACCAAGAGACCCAGTACTTC. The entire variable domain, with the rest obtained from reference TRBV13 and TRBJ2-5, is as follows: AAGVIQSPRHLIKEKRETATLKCYPIPRHDTVYWYQQGPGQDPQFLISFYEKMQSDKGSIPDRFSAQQFSDYHSELNMSSLELGDSALYFCASSLQSPDRGASQYQETQYFGPGTRLLVL.

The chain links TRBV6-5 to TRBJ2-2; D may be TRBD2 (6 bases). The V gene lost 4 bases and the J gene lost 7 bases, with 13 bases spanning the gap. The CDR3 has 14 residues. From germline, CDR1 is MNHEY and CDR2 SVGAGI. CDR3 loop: CASSLGTFGGELFF. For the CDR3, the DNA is TGTGCCAGCAGTTTGGGGACTTTCGGCGGGGAGCTGTTTTTT.

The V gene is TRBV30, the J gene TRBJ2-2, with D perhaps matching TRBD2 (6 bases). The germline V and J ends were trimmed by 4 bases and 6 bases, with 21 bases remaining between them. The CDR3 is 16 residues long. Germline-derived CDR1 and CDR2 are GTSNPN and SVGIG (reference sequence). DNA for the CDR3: TGTGCCTGGAACGGGGAAGGGCGGAGGGTATCCGGGGAGCTGTTTTTT. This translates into CAWNGEGRRVSGELFF.

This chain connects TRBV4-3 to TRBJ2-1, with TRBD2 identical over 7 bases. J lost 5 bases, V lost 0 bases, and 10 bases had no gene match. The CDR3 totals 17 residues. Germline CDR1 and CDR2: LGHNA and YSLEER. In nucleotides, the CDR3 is TGCGCCAGCAGCCAAGATCCCAGCGGGGAGGTCGACAATGAGCAGTTCTTC. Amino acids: CASSQDPSGEVDNEQFF.

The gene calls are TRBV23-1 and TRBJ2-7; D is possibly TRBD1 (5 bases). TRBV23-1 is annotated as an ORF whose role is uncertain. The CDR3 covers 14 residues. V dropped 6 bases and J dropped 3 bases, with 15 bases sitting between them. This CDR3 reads CASRPNRNLYEQYF. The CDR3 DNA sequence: TGCGCCAGCAGACCGAACAGGAACCTCTACGAGCAGTACTTC.